This entry features one T cell receptor beta chain sequence. This clone occurred a few times. What this receptor recognizes is not known. Nothing much larger sits one base from this clone, and base qualities are not available. High-throughput TCRbeta CDR3 sequencing of frozen genomic DNA was performed by immunoSEQ, with PCR amplification, mapping, bias correction and internal controls included. Concerning the study's data processing: Productive rearrangements were kept, and unique TCRbeta sequences were defined by CDR3 nucleotide sequence plus V and J gene. For classification of a sequence as donor-reactive, at least 5-fold expansion in CFSE-low cells relative to unstimulated pre-transplant cells and a frequency of at least 0.01% were required. Minimum frequency thresholds were set for each subject based on the unstimulated sample with the lowest template count, ensuring at least 90% detection power. Jensen-Shannon divergence between the top 1000 TCRbeta sequences post- versus pre-transplant served as the measure of repertoire turnover. Changes in detection of donor-reactive sequences were tested with two-sided Fisher's exact tests. TCRdb stores this immuneACCESS table with in-frame sequences only. Part of the clones is absent; in the studies checked, under half of the shortfall reflects unresolved V genes, and no reason is known for the rest. D and trimming were read from the DNA, whereas the V and J calls and clone size are those reported in that table. Recorded for this sample are 45,000 to 55,000 clones; around 85% of them occurred a single time. The ten largest clones represent around 8.5% of the sample.

Taken from cysteine to phenylalanine, the CDR3 has 13 residues. CDR3 DNA is the only sequence kept; it has 39 bases, read in frame from the first base. From a lookup of the germline V gene, CDR1 and CDR2 are SGHVS and FNYEAQ. V is clipped by 2 bases and J by 9 bases, and the sequence between their germline boundaries is 10 bases long. These data are taken from a study of T cell clones after liver transplantation (dated by TCRdb to between 2017 and 2020). Regarding the research as a whole: Samples were obtained from ITN030ST, a randomized trial in which withdrawal of immunosuppression was attempted within 2 years of liver transplantation. After a pre-transplant mixed lymphocyte reaction, TCRbeta sequencing was used to pinpoint donor-reactive T cell clones, which were subsequently tracked in post-transplant blood. As an antigen-independent comparator for the donor-reactive sequences, third party-reactive TCRbeta sequences from pre-transplant MLRs were identified as well. Three of the eight recipients were HCV-positive; the others were transplanted for non-autoimmune, non-viral indications. No induction therapy was given to the subjects, and standard immunosuppression was administered until randomization at 12-24 months post-transplant. Tolerance was defined as complete withdrawal of immunosuppression for at least one year without a rise in liver enzymes beyond twice the upper limit of normal. Blood samples were collected pre-transplant, pre-randomization before withdrawal, and post-randomization after either complete withdrawal or failed withdrawal. The studied cohort comprised 8 liver transplant recipients, 3 classified as tolerant and 5 as non-tolerant.

The time point label, as the study defines it: pre-transplant. Thawed unstimulated PBMCs were stained for CD3, CD4 and CD8 and FACS-sorted into CD3+CD4+ and CD3+CD8+ populations. All 8 studied subjects were randomized to withdrawal of immunosuppression. The Qiagen DNeasy Blood and Tissue Kit was used for isolation of genomic DNA. General conclusions and limits of the study: The decline in donor-reactive sequences exceeded the decline in third party-reactive sequences, suggesting partial antigen-specific deletion that was unrelated to withdrawal success. When repertoire turnover was taken into account, detection of donor-reactive sequences was significantly reduced in 7 of 8 subjects for CD4 and in 8 of 8 subjects for CD8. The conclusions were preliminary, being limited by small, heterogeneous patient numbers and by non-standardized post-transplant time points. In 5 of 8 subjects, circulating donor-reactive CD4 TCRbeta sequences decreased significantly after transplant, regardless of tolerance or HCV status. Since no allograft tissue specimens were available, donor-reactive T cells may have migrated into the graft instead of being deleted. Low numbers of available donor cells limited the measurable donor-reactive repertoire in two subjects.

The rearranged chain carries TRBV7-6 and TRBJ2-2, with the D gene uncertain. This specimen was CD4+ T cells from blood, taken before liver transplant. This TCR was recovered from a human donor who received a liver transplant. The bases read TGTGCCAGCAGCTTACGGGCTAGAAGGGAGCTGTTTTTT. Its protein is CASSLRARRELFF.